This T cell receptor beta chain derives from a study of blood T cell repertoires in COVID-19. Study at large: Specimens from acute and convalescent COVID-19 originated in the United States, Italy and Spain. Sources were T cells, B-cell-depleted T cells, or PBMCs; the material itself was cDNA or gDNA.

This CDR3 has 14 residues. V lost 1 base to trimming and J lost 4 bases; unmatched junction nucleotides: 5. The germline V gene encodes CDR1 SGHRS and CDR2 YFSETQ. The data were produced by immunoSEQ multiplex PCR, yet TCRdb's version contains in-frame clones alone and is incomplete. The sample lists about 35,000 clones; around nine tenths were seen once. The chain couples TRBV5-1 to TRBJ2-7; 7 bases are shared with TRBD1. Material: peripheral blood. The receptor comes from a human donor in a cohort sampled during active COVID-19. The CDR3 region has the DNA TGCGCCAGCAGCTTGACTCGGGACAGATACGAGCAGTACTTC. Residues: CASSLTRDRYEQYF. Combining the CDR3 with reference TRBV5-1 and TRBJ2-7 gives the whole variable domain KAGVTQTPRYLIKTRGQQVTLSCSPISGHRSVSWYQQTPGQGLQFLFEYFSETQRNKGNFPGRFSGRQFSNSRSEMNVSTLELGDSALYLCASSLTRDRYEQYFGPGTRLTVT.